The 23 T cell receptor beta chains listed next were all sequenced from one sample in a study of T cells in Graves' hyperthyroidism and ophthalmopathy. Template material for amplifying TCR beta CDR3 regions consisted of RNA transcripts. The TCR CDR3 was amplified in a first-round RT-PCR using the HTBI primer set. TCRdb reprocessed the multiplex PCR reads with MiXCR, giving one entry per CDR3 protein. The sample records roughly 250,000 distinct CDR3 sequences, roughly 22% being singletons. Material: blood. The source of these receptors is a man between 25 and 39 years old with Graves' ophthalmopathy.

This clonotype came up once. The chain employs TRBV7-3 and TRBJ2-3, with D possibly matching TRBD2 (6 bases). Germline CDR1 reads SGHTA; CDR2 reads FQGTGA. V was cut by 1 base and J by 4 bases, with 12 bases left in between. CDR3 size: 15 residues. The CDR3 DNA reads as TGTGCCAGCAGCTTAAGGGAGGTGACGTCAGATACGCAGTATTTT. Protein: CASSLREVTSDTQYF. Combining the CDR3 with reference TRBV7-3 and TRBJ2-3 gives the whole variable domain GAGVSQTPSNKVTEKGKYVELRCDPISGHTALYWYRQSLGQGPEFLIYFQGTGAADDSGLPNDRFFAVRPEGSVSTLKIQRTERGDSAVYLCASSLREVTSDTQYFGPGTRLTVL.

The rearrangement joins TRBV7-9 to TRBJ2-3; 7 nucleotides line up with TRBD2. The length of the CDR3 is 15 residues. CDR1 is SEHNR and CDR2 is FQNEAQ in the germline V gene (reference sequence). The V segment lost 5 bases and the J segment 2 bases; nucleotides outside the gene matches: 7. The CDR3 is CASSRGLPITDTQYF. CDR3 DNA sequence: TGTGCCAGCAGCCGGGGACTACCAATCACAGATACGCAGTATTTT.

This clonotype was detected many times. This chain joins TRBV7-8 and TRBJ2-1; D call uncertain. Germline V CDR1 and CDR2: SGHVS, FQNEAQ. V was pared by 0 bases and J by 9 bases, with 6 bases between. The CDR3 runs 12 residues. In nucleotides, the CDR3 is TGTGCCAGCAGCTTAGCGGGCGCTGAGCAGTTCTTC. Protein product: CASSLAGAEQFF.

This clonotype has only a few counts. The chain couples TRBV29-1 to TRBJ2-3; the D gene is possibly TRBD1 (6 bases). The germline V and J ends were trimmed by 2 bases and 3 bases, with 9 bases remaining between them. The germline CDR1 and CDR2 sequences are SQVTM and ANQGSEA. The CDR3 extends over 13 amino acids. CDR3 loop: CSVELGATDTQYF. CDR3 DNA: TGCAGCGTTGAACTGGGGGCGACAGATACGCAGTATTTT.

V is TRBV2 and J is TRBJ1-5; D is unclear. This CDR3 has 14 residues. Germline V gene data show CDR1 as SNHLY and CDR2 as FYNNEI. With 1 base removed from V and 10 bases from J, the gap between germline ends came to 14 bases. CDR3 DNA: TGTGCCAGCAGTGAAGATAGGACGATGAACCCCCAGCATTTT. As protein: CASSEDRTMNPQHF.

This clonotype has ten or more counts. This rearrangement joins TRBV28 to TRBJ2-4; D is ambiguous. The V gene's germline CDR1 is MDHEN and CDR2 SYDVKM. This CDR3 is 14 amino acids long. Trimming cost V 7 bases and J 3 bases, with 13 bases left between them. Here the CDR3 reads CASTKRTYKNIQYF. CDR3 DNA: TGTGCCAGCACTAAAAGGACGTACAAAAACATTCAGTACTTC.

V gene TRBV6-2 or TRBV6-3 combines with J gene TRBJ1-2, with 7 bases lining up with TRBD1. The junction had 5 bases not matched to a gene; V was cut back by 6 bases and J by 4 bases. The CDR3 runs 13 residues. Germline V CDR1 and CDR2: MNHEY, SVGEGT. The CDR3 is CASSRGTVYGYTF. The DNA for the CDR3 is TGTGCCAGCAGCCGCGGGACAGTCTATGGCTACACCTTC.

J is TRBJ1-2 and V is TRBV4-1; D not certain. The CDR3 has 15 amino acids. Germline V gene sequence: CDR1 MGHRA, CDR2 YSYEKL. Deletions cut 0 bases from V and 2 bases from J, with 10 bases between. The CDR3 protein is CASSQDRSVNYGYTF. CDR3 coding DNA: TGCGCCAGCAGCCAAGATCGGTCCGTGAACTATGGCTACACCTTC.

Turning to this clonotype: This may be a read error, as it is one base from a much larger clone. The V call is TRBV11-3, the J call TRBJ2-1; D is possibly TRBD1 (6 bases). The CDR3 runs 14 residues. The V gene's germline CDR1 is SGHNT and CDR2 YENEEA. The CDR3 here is CTSSSGGQYNEQFF. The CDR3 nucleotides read TGTACCAGCAGCTCCGGCGGACAGTACAATGAGCAGTTCTTC.

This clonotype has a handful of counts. The CDR3 protein is CASSDLEVIGYGYTF. In DNA form, the CDR3 reads TGTGCCAGCAGTGATTTGGAAGTTATAGGCTATGGCTACACCTTC. J is TRBJ1-2 and V is TRBV6-1; D is uncertain. V lost 3 bases to trimming and J lost 4 bases, with 15 bases between them. Germline V gives CDR1 MNHNS, CDR2 SASEGT. This CDR3 contains 15 residues.

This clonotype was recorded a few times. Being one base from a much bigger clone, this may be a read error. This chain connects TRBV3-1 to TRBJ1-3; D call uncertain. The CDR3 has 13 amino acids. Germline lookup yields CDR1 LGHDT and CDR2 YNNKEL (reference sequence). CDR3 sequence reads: CASGREAGNTIHF. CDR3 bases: TGTGCCAGCGGGAGGGAAGCAGGAAACACCATACATTTT.

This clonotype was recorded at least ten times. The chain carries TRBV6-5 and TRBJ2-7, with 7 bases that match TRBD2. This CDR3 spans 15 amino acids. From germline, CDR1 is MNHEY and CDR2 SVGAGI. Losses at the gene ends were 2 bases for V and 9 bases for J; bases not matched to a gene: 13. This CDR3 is CASSYAGLEATGQYF. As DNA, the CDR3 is TGTGCCAGCAGTTACGCCGGACTAGAGGCTACGGGGCAGTACTTC.

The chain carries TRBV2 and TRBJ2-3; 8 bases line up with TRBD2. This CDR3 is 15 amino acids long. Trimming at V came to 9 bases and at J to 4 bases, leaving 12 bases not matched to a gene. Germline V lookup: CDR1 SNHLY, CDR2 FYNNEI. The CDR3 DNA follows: TGTGCCAGGCACCTCGAGCGGGGGTTCGCAGATACGCAGTATTTT. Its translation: CARHLERGFADTQYF. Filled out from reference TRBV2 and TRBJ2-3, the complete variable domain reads EPEVTQTPSHQVTQMGQEVILRCVPISNHLYFYWYRQILGQKVEFLVSFYNNEISEKSEIFDDQFSVERPDGSNFTLKIRSTKLEDSAMYFCARHLERGFADTQYFGPGTRLTVL.

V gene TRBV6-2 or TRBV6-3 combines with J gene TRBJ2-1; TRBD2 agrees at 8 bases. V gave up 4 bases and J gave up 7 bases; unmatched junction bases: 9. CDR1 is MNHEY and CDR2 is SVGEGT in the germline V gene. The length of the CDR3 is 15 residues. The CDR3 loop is CASSSAGAEANEQFF. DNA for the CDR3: TGTGCCAGCAGTTCAGCGGGAGCCGAGGCGAATGAGCAGTTCTTC.

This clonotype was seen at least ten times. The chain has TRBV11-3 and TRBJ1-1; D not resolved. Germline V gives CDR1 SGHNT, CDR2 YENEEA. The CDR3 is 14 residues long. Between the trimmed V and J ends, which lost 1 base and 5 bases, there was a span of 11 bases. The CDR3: CASSLGEVQTEAFF. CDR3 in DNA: TGTGCCAGCAGCTTAGGAGAAGTTCAGACTGAAGCTTTCTTT.

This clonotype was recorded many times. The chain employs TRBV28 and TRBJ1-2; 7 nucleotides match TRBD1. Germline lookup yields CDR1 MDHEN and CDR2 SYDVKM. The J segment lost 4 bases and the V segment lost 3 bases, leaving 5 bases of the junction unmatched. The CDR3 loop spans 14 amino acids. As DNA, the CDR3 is TGTGCCAGCAGTTTGTCAGCAGGGGGCTATGGCTACACCTTC. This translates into CASSLSAGGYGYTF.

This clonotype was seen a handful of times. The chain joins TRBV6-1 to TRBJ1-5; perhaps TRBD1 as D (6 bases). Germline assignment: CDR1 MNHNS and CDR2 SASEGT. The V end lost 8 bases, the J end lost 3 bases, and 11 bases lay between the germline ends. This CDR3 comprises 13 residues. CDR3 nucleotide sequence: TGTGCCAGCGGGGACACGATCAATCAGCCCCAGCATTTT. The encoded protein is CASGDTINQPQHF.

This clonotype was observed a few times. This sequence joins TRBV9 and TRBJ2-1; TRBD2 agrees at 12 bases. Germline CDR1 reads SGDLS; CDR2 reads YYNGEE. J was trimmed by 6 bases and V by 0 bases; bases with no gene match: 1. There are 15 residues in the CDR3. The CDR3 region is CASSVGTSGVNEQFF. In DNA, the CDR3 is TGTGCCAGCAGCGTAGGGACTAGCGGGGTCAATGAGCAGTTCTTC.

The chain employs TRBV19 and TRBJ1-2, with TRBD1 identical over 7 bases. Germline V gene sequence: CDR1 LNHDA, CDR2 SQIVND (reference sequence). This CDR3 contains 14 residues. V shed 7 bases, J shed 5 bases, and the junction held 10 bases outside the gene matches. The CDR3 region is CASNAPDRRYGYTF. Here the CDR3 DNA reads TGTGCCAGTAATGCCCCGGACAGGCGATATGGCTACACCTTC.

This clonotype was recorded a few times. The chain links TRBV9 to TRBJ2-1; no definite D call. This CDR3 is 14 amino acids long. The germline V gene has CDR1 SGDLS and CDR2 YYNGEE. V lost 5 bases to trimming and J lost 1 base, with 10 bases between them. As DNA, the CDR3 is TGTGCCAGCAGTTATACGGATTCCTACAATGAGCAGTTCTTC. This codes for CASSYTDSYNEQFF.

The CDR3 loop is CASSQPGQTLTWTQYF. The CDR3 DNA follows: TGTGCCAGCAGCCAGCCGGGACAGACCCTCACTTGGACCCAGTACTTC. The chain uses TRBV7-9 and TRBJ2-5; 7 nucleotides line up with TRBD1. CDR1 is SEHNR, CDR2 FQNEAQ, per germline (reference sequence). V lost 5 bases and J lost 7; bases outside the gene matches: 16. The CDR3 spans 16 residues.

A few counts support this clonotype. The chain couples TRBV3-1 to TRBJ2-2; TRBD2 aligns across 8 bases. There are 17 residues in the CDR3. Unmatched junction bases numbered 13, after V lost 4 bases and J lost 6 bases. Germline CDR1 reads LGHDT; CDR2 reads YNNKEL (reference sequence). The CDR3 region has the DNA TGTGCCAGCAGCCCGGTGTTCTTCCGGGGGGGAGCCGGGGAGCTGTTTTTT. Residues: CASSPVFFRGGAGELFF.

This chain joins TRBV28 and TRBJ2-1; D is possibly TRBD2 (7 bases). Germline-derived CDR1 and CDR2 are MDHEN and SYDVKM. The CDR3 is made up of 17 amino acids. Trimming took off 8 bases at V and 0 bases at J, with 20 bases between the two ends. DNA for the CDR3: TGTGCCAGCTCACTCCCCGGGGGGCGGAGCTCCTACAATGAGCAGTTCTTC. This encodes CASSLPGGRSSYNEQFF.